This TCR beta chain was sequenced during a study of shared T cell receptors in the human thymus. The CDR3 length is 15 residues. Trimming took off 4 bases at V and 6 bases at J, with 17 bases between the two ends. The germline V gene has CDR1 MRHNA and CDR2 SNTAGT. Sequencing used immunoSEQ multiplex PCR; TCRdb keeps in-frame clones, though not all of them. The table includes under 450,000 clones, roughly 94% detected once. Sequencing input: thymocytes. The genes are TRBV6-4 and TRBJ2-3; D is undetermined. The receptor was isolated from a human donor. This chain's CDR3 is CASSAQHCLGDTQYF. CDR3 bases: TGTGCCAGCAGTGCACAGCACTGCTTGGGGGATACGCAGTATTTT.